A selection of T cell receptor beta chains follows, all from one sample in a study of blood T cell repertoires in COVID-19. Using immunoSEQ multiplex PCR, the repertoire was profiled, and TCRdb retains in-frame clones only, with some absent. The sample has about 210,000 clones; just over 90% are singletons. Sequencing was carried out using peripheral blood. These TCRs come from a man aged 25 to 40 with acute or convalescent COVID-19. The CDR3 runs from the conserved cysteine through the conserved F or W. Fields, in order: J gene, V gene, clone size, D gene, CDR3 protein, CDR3 DNA. A D gene is named only where the DNA matches it firmly. Only part of the rows carry a size: once, few, many, or a class if the clone is expanded.

TRBJ2-4,TRBV7-3,-,TRBD1,CASSPTGAGVAKNIQYF,TGTGCCAGCAGCCCGACAGGGGCTGGGGTAGCCAAAAACATTCAGTACTTC
TRBJ2-7,TRBV18,-,TRBD1,CASSGTGASYEQYF,TGTGCCAGCTCAGGAACAGGGGCCTCCTACGAGCAGTACTTC
TRBJ1-6,TRBV4-2,-,-,CASSQDVDGNSPLHF,TGTGCCAGCAGCCAAGATGTCGACGGGAATTCACCCCTCCACTTT
TRBJ1-2,TRBV4-1,once,-,CASSQETVGGYTF,TGCGCCAGCAGCCAAGAGACAGTGGGGGGCTACACCTTC
TRBJ2-3,TRBV4-1,once,-,CASSQERLVGTDTQYF,TGCGCCAGCAGCCAAGAGAGGCTTGTGGGCACAGATACGCAGTATTTT
TRBJ2-5,TRBV7-7,-,TRBD1,CASSYYRGSQETQYF,TGTGCTAGCAGCTACTACAGGGGTTCTCAAGAGACCCAGTACTTC
TRBJ1-2,TRBV19,once,-,CASSRDKANYGYTF,TGTGCCAGTAGTCGGGACAAAGCAAACTATGGCTACACCTTC
TRBJ1-1,TRBV10-2,-,-,CASSRNTEAFF,TGCGCCAGCAGTCGGAACACTGAAGCTTTCTTT
TRBJ1-1,TRBV6-5,-,TRBD1,CASNSPGTGVAFF,TGTGCCAGCAATTCGCCCGGGACAGGGGTTGCTTTCTTT
TRBJ1-6,TRBV9,-,-,CASSPGGAFSYNSPLHF,TGTGCCAGCAGCCCCGGGGGGGCTTTCTCCTATAATTCACCCCTCCACTTT
TRBJ1-3,TRBV7-2,-,-,CASSLDPGSGNTIYF,TGTGCCAGCAGCTTAGACCCAGGCTCTGGAAACACCATATATTTT
TRBJ1-2,TRBV19,-,-,CASSIRQTGYTF,TGTGCCAGTAGTATCCGACAGACTGGCTACACCTTC
TRBJ2-3,TRBV4-2,-,TRBD2,CASSRLTGTSGTLSTDTQYF,TGTGCCAGCAGCCGCCTTACCGGGACTAGCGGGACTTTGAGCACAGATACGCAGTATTTT
TRBJ2-2,TRBV5-5,-,-,CASSLWTQRSTGELFF,TGTGCCAGCAGCCTGTGGACACAAAGGAGCACCGGGGAGCTGTTTTTT
TRBJ1-2,TRBV30,-,-,CAWSPMGAGHGYTF,TGTGCCTGGAGTCCCATGGGGGCCGGCCATGGCTACACCTTC
TRBJ2-2,TRBV10-3,-,TRBD1,CAIKRDRASNTGELFF,TGTGCCATCAAAAGGGACAGGGCCTCGAACACCGGGGAGCTGTTTTTT
TRBJ2-7,TRBV6-2/TRBV6-3,-,TRBD1,CASSLQGQVDEQYF,TGTGCCAGCAGTTTACAGGGGCAGGTCGACGAGCAGTACTTC
TRBJ2-3,TRBV5-1,-,-,CASSSPGPDTQYF,TGCGCCAGCAGCTCCCCAGGGCCAGATACGCAGTATTTT
TRBJ2-3,TRBV7-9,-,-,CASSEDSLPTDTQYF,TGTGCCAGCAGTGAAGACAGCCTCCCCACAGATACGCAGTATTTT
TRBJ1-2,TRBV28,-,TRBD1,CASSPGTGTGYGYTF,TGTGCCAGCAGCCCCGGGACAGGGACGGGCTATGGCTACACCTTC
TRBJ2-2,TRBV7-9,-,-,CASTLTGELFF,TGTGCCAGCACCCTTACCGGGGAGCTGTTTTTT
TRBJ1-1,TRBV14,-,TRBD1,CASSRMGQGNTEAFF,TGTGCCAGCAGCCGAATGGGACAGGGGAACACTGAAGCTTTCTTT
TRBJ1-3,TRBV5-3,-,-,CARSLSPEPEATSGNTIYF,TGTGCCAGAAGCTTGTCGCCTGAACCTGAGGCGACCTCTGGAAACACCATATATTTT
TRBJ1-4,TRBV13,-,TRBD1,CASSSRTGGHEKLFF,TGTGCCAGCAGCTCCCGGACAGGGGGACATGAAAAACTGTTTTTT
TRBJ2-5,TRBV6-5,-,TRBD2,CASSPTSGGSQYF,TGTGCCAGCTCCCCTACTAGCGGGGGCTCCCAGTACTTC
TRBJ1-1,TRBV5-1,-,-,CASSSHGSSNTEAFF,TGCGCCAGCAGCTCCCACGGGAGTTCGAACACTGAAGCTTTCTTT
TRBJ2-5,TRBV6-5,-,-,CASTKPGGSETQYF,TGTGCCAGCACCAAACCTGGGGGGAGTGAGACCCAGTACTTC
TRBJ1-4,TRBV9,-,-,CASSVSQGGEKLFF,TGTGCCAGCAGCGTTAGCCAGGGCGGTGAAAAACTGTTTTTT
TRBJ2-3,TRBV5-4,-,-,CASSSATSSGTQYF,TGTGCCAGCAGCTCCGCGACTAGTAGTGGTACGCAGTATTTT
TRBJ2-7,TRBV6-5,-,-,CASSYSRSSYEQYF,TGTGCCAGCAGTTACTCGAGGTCTTCCTACGAGCAGTACTTC
TRBJ1-1,TRBV27,-,-,CASFSGGSTEAFF,TGTGCCAGCTTTTCTGGGGGGAGCACTGAAGCTTTCTTT
TRBJ2-7,TRBV6-5,-,-,CASSYEASSASEQYF,TGTGCCAGCAGTTACGAAGCCTCCTCGGCTAGCGAGCAGTACTTC
TRBJ2-2,TRBV9,-,-,CASSETPRPLTGELFF,TGTGCCAGCAGCGAGACCCCTAGACCCCTCACCGGGGAGCTGTTTTTT
TRBJ2-3,TRBV5-1,-,-,CASSPPDPRHYDTQYF,TGCGCCAGCAGCCCGCCCGACCCGAGGCATTATGATACGCAGTATTTT
TRBJ1-4,TRBV6-5,-,-,CASSYSATTNEKLFF,TGTGCCAGCAGTTACTCAGCCACAACTAATGAAAAACTGTTTTTT
TRBJ1-1,TRBV5-5,-,-,CASSSNRAGNTEAFF,TGTGCCAGCAGCTCAAACAGGGCGGGGAACACTGAAGCTTTCTTT
TRBJ2-5,TRBV5-1,-,TRBD2,CASTTSGGAEETQYF,TGCGCCAGCACAACTAGCGGGGGAGCAGAAGAGACCCAGTACTTC
TRBJ2-3,TRBV7-9,-,-,CASTHTDTQYF,TGTGCCAGCACCCACACAGATACGCAGTATTTT
TRBJ1-2,TRBV29-1,-,-,CSVTGTNYGYTF,TGCAGCGTTACAGGGACTAACTATGGCTACACCTTC
TRBJ1-6,TRBV28,-,-,CASSLWAGGSPLHF,TGTGCCAGCAGTTTATGGGCGGGTGGTTCACCCCTCCACTTT
TRBJ1-5,TRBV19,-,TRBD1,CASSMAGGDNQPQHF,TGTGCCAGTAGTATGGCAGGGGGCGACAATCAGCCCCAGCATTTT
TRBJ2-7,TRBV3-1/TRBV3-2,-,TRBD2,CATKPGLAGREQYF,TGTGCCACCAAACCGGGACTAGCGGGGAGGGAGCAGTACTTC
TRBJ2-7,TRBV5-1,-,-,CASSIRVPPYEQYF,TGCGCCAGCAGCATCCGGGTTCCTCCTTACGAGCAGTACTTC
TRBJ1-1,TRBV28,few,-,CASRIPLSGGTEAFF,TGTGCCAGCAGGATCCCCTTAAGCGGAGGGACTGAAGCTTTCTTT
TRBJ1-1,TRBV27,-,-,CASGQGALNTEAFF,TGTGCCAGCGGGCAGGGTGCTCTGAACACTGAAGCTTTCTTT
TRBJ1-1,TRBV28,few,TRBD1,CASRDRARAFF,TGTGCCAGCCGTGACAGGGCCCGGGCTTTCTTT
TRBJ2-7,TRBV2,-,TRBD1,CASSATGGAGYEQYF,TGTGCCAGCAGTGCGACAGGGGGCGCAGGCTACGAGCAGTACTTC
TRBJ2-7,TRBV19,-,TRBD2,CASKVTPHSGNEQYF,TGTGCCAGTAAAGTAACCCCTCATAGCGGGAACGAGCAGTACTTC
TRBJ2-1,TRBV5-1,-,TRBD2,CASSLSSGKYNEQFF,TGCGCCAGCAGCTTGAGTAGCGGGAAATACAATGAGCAGTTCTTC
TRBJ1-4,TRBV11-2,-,-,CASSPPGAGNRKLFF,TGTGCCAGCAGCCCCCCTGGGGCAGGGAATAGAAAACTGTTTTTT
TRBJ2-3,TRBV4-1,-,TRBD1,CASSYITGASTDTQYF,TGCGCCAGCAGCTACATAACAGGGGCCAGCACAGATACGCAGTATTTT
TRBJ1-3,TRBV30,few,-,CAWRPPSSGNTIYF,TGTGCCTGGAGACCACCGAGCTCTGGAAACACCATATATTTT
TRBJ1-3,TRBV2,-,-,CASSAISGSSGNTIYF,TGTGCCAGCAGTGCCATCAGTGGGAGCTCTGGAAACACCATATATTTT
TRBJ2-3,TRBV18,-,-,CASSPGPDTQYF,TGTGCCAGCTCACCAGGGCCCGATACGCAGTATTTT
TRBJ2-1,TRBV19,-,-,CASTSGADGQFF,TGTGCCAGTACATCAGGGGCAGATGGGCAGTTCTTC